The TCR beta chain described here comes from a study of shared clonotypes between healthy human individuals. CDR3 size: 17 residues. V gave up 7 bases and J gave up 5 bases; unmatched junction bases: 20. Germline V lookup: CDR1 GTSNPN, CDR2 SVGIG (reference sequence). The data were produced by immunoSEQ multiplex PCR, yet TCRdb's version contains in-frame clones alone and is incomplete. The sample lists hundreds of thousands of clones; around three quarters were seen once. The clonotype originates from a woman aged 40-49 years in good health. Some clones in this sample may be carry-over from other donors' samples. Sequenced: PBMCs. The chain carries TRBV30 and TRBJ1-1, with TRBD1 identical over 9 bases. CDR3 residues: CASGSVPGQGTRTEAFF. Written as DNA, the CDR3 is TGTGCCTCTGGGTCTGTCCCGGGACAGGGAACAAGGACTGAAGCTTTCTTT.